This TCR beta chain comes out of a study of T cells in narcolepsy. CDR1 is MNHEY and CDR2 is SVGAGI in the germline V gene. With V trimmed by 7 bases and J by 4 bases, 6 bases remained unmatched. The length of the CDR3 is 15 residues. Profiled with immunoSEQ multiplex PCR; TCRdb holds only in-frame clones, not every one. The table records about 40,000 clones, about 91% of them present only once. Sequences were obtained from CD45RA- memory CD4+ T cells from PBMCs. The chain has TRBV6-5 and TRBJ2-1; 11 bases fit TRBD2. The receptor was derived from a human donor with narcolepsy. CDR3 amino acids: CASNSLAGAYNEQFF. CDR3 sequence (DNA): TGTGCCAGCAATTCACTAGCGGGGGCATACAATGAGCAGTTCTTC.